Listed below are T cell receptor beta chains from one sample, sequenced in a study of glioma-infiltrating T cells after dendritic cell vaccination. Assay: immunoSEQ multiplex PCR; the TCRdb copy retains only in-frame clones and omits some. The data hold tens of thousands of clones, with around four fifths observed a single time. Sequencing used blood, obtained before dendritic cell vaccination. These receptors were taken from a human donor with glioblastoma. Each CDR3 is given with its conserved first and last residue. The D gene is left open where the match is weak. Clone size is stated in some rows and not others, as once, few, many or a class when expanded.

D gene | J gene | V gene | clone size | CDR3 DNA | CDR3 protein
TRBD2 | TRBJ2-1 | TRBV2 | NA | TGTGCCAGCACCAGCGGGGGGTTCGCCTACAATGAGCAGTTCTTC | CASTSGGFAYNEQFF
TRBD1 | TRBJ1-6 | TRBV28 | NA | TGTGCCAGCAGTTTCTTGACAGGGCGGAATTCACCCCTCCACTTT | CASSFLTGRNSPLHF
TRBD1 | TRBJ1-1 | TRBV10-2 | NA | TGCGCCAGCAGTGATTTTGGGCAGGCAGGGGGCACTGAAGCTTTCTTT | CASSDFGQAGGTEAFF
NA | TRBJ1-6 | TRBV28 | NA | TGTGCCAGCAGTTTCCCTACAGGGAGTTCACCCCTCCACTTT | CASSFPTGSSPLHF
TRBD2 | TRBJ2-3 | TRBV29-1 | NA | TGCAGCGTTGAAGGGGGAGGGGTAGGCACAGATACGCAGTATTTT | CSVEGGGVGTDTQYF
TRBD2 | TRBJ2-7 | TRBV7-2 | few | TGTGCCAGCAGCTTAAGGCTAGCGGGGACCTACGAGCAGTACTTC | CASSLRLAGTYEQYF
TRBD2 | TRBJ2-5 | TRBV18 | NA | TGTGCCAGCCGAGAAAAGCGGGGCCTCCAAGAGACCCAGTACTTC | CASREKRGLQETQYF
NA | TRBJ1-1 | TRBV2 | NA | TGTGCCAGTCGAGGTAGGCAGGGGAAGAACACTGAAGCTTTCTTT | CASRGRQGKNTEAFF
NA | TRBJ2-5 | TRBV30 | NA | TGTGCCTGGAGTGTACGGGTTCGAGAGACCCAGTACTTC | CAWSVRVRETQYF
NA | TRBJ2-1 | TRBV29-1 | NA | TGCAGCGTTGAGGTCCGAACTAGAGTATGGAATGAGCAGTTCTTC | CSVEVRTRVWNEQFF
TRBD1 | TRBJ2-1 | TRBV6-5 | NA | TGTGCCAGCAGTAGGGACAGGGGAGAGCAGTTCTTC | CASSRDRGEQFF
TRBD1 | TRBJ2-1 | TRBV5-4 | NA | TGTGCCAGCAGCCCAACGGACAGGGGGCGGGGCAATGAGCAGTTCTTC | CASSPTDRGRGNEQFF
NA | TRBJ1-4 | TRBV18 | once | TGTGCCAGCTCACCCTCAGGGGCGGTTAATGAAAAACTGTTTTTT | CASSPSGAVNEKLFF
TRBD1 | TRBJ1-1 | TRBV6-5 | NA | TGTGCCAGCAGGGGGACAGGACTGAACACTGAAGCTTTCTTT | CASRGTGLNTEAFF
NA | TRBJ1-1 | TRBV30 | NA | TGTGCCTGGAGCCCAAGCAGGGGAGGGGAAGCTTTCTTT | CAWSPSRGGEAFF
NA | TRBJ2-7 | TRBV18 | NA | TGTGCCAGCTCACCACCTCACAACCCCTACGAGCAGTACTTC | CASSPPHNPYEQYF
TRBD1 | TRBJ1-2 | TRBV18 | NA | TGTGCCAGCTCACCCCCGGGAACAGGGGGCCATAAGAACTATGGCTACACCTTC | CASSPPGTGGHKNYGYTF
TRBD1 | TRBJ1-5 | TRBV5-1 | few | TGCGCCAGCAGCACCGGGACAGGGAATCAGCCCCAGCATTTT | CASSTGTGNQPQHF
NA | TRBJ2-7 | TRBV18 | NA | TGTGCCAGCTCACCGGGGCGGGGAGGCGGCGAGCAGTACTTC | CASSPGRGGGEQYF
TRBD2 | TRBJ2-5 | TRBV6-5 | NA | TGTGCCAGCAGTTACGGGGGGGGGAGGCAAGAGACCCAGTACTTC | CASSYGGGRQETQYF